This entry features one T cell receptor beta chain sequence. Antigen unknown. V lost 1 base, J lost 3 bases, and 3 bases stayed unmatched. The CDR3 runs 14 residues. CDR1 and CDR2 (germline): SGHRS, YFSETQ. Via CD45RO/CCR7/CD25/CD127/CD95/CD27, cells of the CD4+ naive, central memory, regulatory and stem cell-like memory subsets were sorted. The data were obtained in a study of beta chain features in type 1 diabetes. Since all of the isolated RNA was reverse transcribed, expressed TCRB transcripts were what got sequenced. Profiling relied on immunoSEQ multiplex PCR, and the TCRdb table lists in-frame clones only, not all of them. The sample includes about 700,000 clones, 13% of them seen just once. Study outcomes and limitations: Using cDNA template may skew counts toward highly expressing activated cells. For Type 1 diabetes patients, all four CD4+ subsets carried TCRB CDR3s that were moderately but significantly shorter.

Input material: naive CD4+ T cells from blood. This receptor was identified in a man between 18 and 29 years old with type 1 diabetes. The V and J genes are TRBV5-1 and TRBJ1-2; TRBD1 matches at 7 bases. The CDR3 is CASSLTGEHYGYTF. The CDR3 nucleotides read TGCGCCAGCAGCTTGACAGGGGAGCACTATGGCTACACCTTC.